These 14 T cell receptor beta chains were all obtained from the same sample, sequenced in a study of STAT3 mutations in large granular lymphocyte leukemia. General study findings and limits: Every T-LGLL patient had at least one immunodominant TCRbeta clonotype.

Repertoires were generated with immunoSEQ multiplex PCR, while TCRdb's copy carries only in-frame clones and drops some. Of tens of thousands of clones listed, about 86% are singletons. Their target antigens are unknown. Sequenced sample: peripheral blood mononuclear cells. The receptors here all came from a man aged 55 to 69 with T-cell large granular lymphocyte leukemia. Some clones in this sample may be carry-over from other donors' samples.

The CDR3 reads CASTRESINTEAFF. As DNA, the CDR3 is TGTGCCAGCACCCGGGAGTCGATAAACACTGAAGCTTTCTTT. The V call is TRBV7-9, the J call TRBJ1-1; unclear D gene. There are 14 residues in the CDR3. V was shortened by 7 bases and J by 2 bases, with 14 bases between the two germline ends. Germline CDR1 SEHNR, CDR2 FQNEAQ (reference sequence).

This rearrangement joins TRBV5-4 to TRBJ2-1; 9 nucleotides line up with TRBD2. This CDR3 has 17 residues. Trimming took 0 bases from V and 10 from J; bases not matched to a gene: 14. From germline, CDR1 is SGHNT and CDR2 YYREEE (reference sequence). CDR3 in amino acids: CASSLAGGLASSSEQFF. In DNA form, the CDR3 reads TGTGCCAGCAGCTTGGCCGGGGGACTAGCCTCGTCCAGCGAGCAGTTCTTC.

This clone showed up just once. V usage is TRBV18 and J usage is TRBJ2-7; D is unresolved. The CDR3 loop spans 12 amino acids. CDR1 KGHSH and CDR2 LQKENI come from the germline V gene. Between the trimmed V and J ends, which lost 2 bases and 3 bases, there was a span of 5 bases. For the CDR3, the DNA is TGTGCCAGCTCACCAGACGTCTACGAGCAGTACTTC. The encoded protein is CASSPDVYEQYF.

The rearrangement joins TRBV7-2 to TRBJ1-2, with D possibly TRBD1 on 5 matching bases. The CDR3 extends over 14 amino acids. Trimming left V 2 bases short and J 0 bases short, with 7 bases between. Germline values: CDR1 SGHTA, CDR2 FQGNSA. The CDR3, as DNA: TGTGCCAGCAGCTTACCGGGACCTAACTATGGCTACACCTTC. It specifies CASSLPGPNYGYTF.

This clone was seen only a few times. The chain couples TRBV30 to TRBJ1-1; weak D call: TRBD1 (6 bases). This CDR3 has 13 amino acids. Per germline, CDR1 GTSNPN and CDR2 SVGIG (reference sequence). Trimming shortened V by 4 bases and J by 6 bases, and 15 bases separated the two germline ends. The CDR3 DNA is TGTGCCTGGAACACAGGGATCTCGCCTGAAGCTTTCTTT. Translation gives CAWNTGISPEAFF.

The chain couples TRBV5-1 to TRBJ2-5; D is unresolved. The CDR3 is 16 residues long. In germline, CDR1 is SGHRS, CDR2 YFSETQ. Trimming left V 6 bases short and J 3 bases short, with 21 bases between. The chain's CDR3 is CASITGPDRREETQYF. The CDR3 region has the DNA TGCGCCAGCATCACTGGGCCGGACCGAAGAGAAGAGACCCAGTACTTC.

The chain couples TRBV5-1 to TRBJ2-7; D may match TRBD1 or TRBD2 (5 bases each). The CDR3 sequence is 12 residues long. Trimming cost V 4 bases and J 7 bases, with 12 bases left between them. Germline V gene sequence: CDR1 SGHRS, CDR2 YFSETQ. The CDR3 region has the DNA TGCGCCAGCAGCCTGGACGAGGGGGAGCAGTACTTC. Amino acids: CASSLDEGEQYF. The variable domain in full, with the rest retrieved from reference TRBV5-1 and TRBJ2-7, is KAGVTQTPRYLIKTRGQQVTLSCSPISGHRSVSWYQQTPGQGLQFLFEYFSETQRNKGNFPGRFSGRQFSNSRSEMNVSTLELGDSALYLCASSLDEGEQYFGPGTRLTVT.

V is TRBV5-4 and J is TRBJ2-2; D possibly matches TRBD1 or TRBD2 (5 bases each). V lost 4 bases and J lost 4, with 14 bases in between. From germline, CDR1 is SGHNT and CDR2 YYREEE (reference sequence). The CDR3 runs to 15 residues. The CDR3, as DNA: TGTGCCAGCAGCACCGGGACGGATACCACCGGGGAGCTGTTTTTT. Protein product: CASSTGTDTTGELFF.

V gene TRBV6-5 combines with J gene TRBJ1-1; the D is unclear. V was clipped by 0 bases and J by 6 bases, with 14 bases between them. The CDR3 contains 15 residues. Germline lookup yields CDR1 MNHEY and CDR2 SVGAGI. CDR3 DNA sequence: TGTGCCAGCAGTTACTCTTTTTCGGTGTGGTCTGAAGCTTTCTTT. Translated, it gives CASSYSFSVWSEAFF.

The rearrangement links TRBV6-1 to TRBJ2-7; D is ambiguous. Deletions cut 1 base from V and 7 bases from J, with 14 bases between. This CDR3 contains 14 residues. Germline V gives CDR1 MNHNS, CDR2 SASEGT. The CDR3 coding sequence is TGTGCCAGCAGTGAAGTTCAGGTATACTATGAGCAGTACTTC. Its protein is CASSEVQVYYEQYF.

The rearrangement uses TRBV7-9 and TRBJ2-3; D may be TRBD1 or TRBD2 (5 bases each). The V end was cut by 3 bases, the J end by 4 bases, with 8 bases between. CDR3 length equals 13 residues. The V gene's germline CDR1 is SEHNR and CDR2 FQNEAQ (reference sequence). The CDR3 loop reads CASSFRGADTQYF. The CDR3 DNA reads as TGTGCCAGCAGCTTCCGAGGGGCAGATACGCAGTATTTT.

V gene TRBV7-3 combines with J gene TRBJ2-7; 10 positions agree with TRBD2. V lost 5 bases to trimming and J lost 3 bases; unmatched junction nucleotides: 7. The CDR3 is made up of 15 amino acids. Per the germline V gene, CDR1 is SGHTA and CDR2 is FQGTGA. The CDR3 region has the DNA TGTGCCAGCAGCCCCGGGCTAGCGGGAGTCTACGAGCAGTACTTC. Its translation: CASSPGLAGVYEQYF.

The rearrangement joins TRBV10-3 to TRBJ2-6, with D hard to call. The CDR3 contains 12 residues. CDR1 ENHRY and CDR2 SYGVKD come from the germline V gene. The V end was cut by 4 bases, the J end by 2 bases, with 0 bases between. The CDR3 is CAISAGANVLTF. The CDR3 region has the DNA TGTGCCATCAGTGCTGGGGCCAACGTCCTGACTTTC.

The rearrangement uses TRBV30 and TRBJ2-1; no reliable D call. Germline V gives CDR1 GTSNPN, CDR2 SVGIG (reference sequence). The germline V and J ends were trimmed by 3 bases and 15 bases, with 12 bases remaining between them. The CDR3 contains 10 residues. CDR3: CAWSSQNPFF. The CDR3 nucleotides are TGTGCCTGGAGCTCCCAAAACCCGTTCTTC.